This T cell receptor (beta chain) was captured by sequencing in a study of T cell changes during pregnancy in multiple sclerosis. Using immunoSEQ multiplex PCR, the repertoire was profiled, and TCRdb retains in-frame clones only, with some absent. The sample includes 50,000 to 75,000 clones, 90% to 95% seen only once; the top ten take approximately 2%. V shed 2 bases and J 4 bases; nucleotides not matched to a gene: 6. Germline V gene data show CDR1 as MRHNA and CDR2 as SNTAGT. The CDR3 covers 17 residues. The sequence was obtained from a female donor in good health, enrolled as a control in a pregnancy study. This sample comprised peripheral blood, obtained in the third trimester of pregnancy. The genes are TRBV6-4 and TRBJ2-3; 13 bases match TRBD2. Here the CDR3 reads CASSDGTSGGASDTQYF. Written as DNA, the CDR3 is TGTGCCAGCAGTGACGGCACTAGCGGGGGGGCATCAGATACGCAGTATTTT.